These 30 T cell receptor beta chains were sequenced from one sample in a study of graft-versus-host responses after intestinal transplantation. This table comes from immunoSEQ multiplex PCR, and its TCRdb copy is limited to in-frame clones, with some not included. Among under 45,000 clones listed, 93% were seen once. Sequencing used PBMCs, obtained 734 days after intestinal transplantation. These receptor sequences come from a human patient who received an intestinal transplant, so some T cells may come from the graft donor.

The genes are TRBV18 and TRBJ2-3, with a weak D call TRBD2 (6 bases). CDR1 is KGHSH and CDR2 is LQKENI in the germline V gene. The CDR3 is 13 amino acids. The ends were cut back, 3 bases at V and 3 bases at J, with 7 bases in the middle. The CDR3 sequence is CASSPGLTDTQYF. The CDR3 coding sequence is TGTGCCAGCTCACCGGGACTTACAGATACGCAGTATTTT.

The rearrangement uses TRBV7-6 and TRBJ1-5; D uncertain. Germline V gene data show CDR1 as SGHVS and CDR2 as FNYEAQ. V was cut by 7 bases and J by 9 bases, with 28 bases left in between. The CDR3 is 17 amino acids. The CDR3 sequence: CASTPEKGFPFIWPQHF. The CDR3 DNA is TGTGCCAGCACCCCGGAGAAAGGGTTCCCCTTTATATGGCCCCAGCATTTT. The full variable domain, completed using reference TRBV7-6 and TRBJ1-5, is GAGVSQSPRYKVTKRGQDVALRCDPISGHVSLYWYRQALGQGPEFLTYFNYEAQQDKSGLPNDRFSAERPEGSISTLTIQRTEQRDSAMYRCASTPEKGFPFIWPQHFGDGTRLSIL.

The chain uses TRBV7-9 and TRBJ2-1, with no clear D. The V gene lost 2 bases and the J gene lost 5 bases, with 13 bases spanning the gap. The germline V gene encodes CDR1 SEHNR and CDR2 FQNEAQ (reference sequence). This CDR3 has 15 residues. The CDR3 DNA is TGTGCCAGCAGCTTATTACTGGGTCTAAACAATGAGCAGTTCTTC. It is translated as CASSLLLGLNNEQFF.

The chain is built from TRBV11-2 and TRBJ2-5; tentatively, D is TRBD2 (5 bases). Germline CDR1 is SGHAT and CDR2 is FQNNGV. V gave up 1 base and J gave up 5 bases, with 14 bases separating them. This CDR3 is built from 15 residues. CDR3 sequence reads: CASSLVAGFLETQYF. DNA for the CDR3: TGTGCCAGCAGCTTAGTCGCGGGCTTCTTGGAGACCCAGTACTTC. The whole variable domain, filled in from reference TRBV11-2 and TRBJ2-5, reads EAGVAQSPRYKIIEKRQSVAFWCNPISGHATLYWYQQILGQGPKLLIQFQNNGVVDDSQLPKDRFSAERLKGVDSTLKIQPAKLEDSAVYLCASSLVAGFLETQYFGPGTRLLVL.

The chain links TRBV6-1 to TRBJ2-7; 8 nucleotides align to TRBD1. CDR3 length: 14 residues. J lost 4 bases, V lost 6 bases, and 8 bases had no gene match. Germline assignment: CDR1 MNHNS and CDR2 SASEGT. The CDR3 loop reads CASSPGTGVYEQYF. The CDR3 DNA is TGTGCCAGCAGCCCCGGGACAGGAGTATACGAGCAGTACTTC.

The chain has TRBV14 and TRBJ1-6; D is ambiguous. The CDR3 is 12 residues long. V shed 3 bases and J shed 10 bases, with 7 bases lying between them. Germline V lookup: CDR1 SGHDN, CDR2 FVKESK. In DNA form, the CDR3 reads TGTGCCAGCAGCCACATCGGGTCACCCCTCCACTTT. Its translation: CASSHIGSPLHF.

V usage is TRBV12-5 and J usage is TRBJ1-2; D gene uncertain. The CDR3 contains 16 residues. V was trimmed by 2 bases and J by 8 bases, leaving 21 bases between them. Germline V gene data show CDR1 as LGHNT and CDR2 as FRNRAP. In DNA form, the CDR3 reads TGTGCTAGTGGTTTGTCGGTCGGGCAGGCCAGTTTAGGCTACACCTTC. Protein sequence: CASGLSVGQASLGYTF.

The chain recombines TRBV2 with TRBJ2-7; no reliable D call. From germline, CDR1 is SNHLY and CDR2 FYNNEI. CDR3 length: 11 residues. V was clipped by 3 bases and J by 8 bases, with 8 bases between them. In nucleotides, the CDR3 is TGTGCCAGCAGTGACCCCCAGAAGCAGTACTTC. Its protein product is CASSDPQKQYF.

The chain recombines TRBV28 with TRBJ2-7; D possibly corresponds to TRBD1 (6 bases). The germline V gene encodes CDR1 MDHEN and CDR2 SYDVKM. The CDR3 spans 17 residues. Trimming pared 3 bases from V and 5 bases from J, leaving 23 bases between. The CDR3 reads CASSFYAGDTAKDEQYF. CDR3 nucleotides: TGTGCCAGCAGTTTTTACGCCGGGGACACCGCTAAGGACGAGCAGTACTTC.

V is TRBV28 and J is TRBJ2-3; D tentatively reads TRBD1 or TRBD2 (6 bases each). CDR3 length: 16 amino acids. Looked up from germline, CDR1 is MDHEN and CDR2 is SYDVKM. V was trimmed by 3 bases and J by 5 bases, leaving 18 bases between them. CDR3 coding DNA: TGTGCCAGCAGTTTGTCGGGGGCGCGAGAGGGAGATACGCAGTATTTT. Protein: CASSLSGAREGDTQYF.

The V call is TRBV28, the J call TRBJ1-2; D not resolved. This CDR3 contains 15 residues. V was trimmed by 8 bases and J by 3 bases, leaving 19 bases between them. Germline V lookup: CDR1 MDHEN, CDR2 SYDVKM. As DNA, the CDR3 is TGTGCCAGCGCCTCACCCCCCGACGGTGACTATGGCTACACCTTC. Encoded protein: CASASPPDGDYGYTF.

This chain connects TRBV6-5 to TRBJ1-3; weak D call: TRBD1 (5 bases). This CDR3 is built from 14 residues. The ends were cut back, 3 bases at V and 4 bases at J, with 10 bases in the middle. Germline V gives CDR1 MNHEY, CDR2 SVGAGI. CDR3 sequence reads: CASSYQGRGNTIYF. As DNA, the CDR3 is TGTGCCAGCAGTTATCAGGGCCGAGGAAACACCATATATTTT.

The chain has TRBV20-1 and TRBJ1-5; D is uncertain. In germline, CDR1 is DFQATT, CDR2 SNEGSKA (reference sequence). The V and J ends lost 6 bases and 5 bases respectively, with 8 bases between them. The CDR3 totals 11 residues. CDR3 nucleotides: TGCAGTGCCCCGCCGGATCAGCCCCAGCATTTT. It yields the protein CSAPPDQPQHF.

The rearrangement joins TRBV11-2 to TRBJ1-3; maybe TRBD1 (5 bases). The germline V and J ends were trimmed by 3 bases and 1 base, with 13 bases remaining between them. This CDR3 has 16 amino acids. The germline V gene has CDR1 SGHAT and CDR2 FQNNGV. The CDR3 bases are TGTGCCAGCAGCTTGGGCGGGGGAGCGTCTGGAAACACCATATATTTT. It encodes CASSLGGGASGNTIYF.

The CDR3 DNA is TGTGCCAGCAGTGAGGGGCGGACGACCGGGGAGCTGTTTTTT. Translation: CASSEGRTTGELFF. J is TRBJ2-2 and V is TRBV6-5; the D call may be TRBD1 or TRBD2 (5 bases each). V was shortened by 5 bases and J by 5 bases, with 12 bases between the two germline ends. This CDR3 contains 14 residues. CDR1 and CDR2 from the germline V gene are MNHEY and SVGAGI.

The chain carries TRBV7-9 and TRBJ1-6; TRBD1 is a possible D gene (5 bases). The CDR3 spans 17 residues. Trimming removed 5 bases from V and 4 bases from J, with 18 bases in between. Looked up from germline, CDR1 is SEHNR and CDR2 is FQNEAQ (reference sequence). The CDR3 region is CASSPYPGRMYNSPLHF. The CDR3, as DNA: TGTGCCAGCAGCCCATATCCGGGACGGATGTATAATTCACCCCTCCACTTT.

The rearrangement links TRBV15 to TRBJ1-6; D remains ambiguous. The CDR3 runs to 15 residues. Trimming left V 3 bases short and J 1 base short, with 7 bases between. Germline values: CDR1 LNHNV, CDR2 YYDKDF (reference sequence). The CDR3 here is CATSSGLSYNSPLHF. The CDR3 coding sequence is TGTGCCACCAGCAGTGGGCTTTCCTATAATTCACCCCTCCACTTT.

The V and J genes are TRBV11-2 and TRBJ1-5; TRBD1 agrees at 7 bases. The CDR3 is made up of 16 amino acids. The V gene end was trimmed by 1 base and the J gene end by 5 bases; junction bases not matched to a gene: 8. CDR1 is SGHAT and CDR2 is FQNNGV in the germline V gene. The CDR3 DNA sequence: TGTGCCAGCAGCTTAGGGGTTGGACAGGCCGATCAGCCCCAGCATTTT. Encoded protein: CASSLGVGQADQPQHF. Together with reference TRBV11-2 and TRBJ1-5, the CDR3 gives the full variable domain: EAGVAQSPRYKIIEKRQSVAFWCNPISGHATLYWYQQILGQGPKLLIQFQNNGVVDDSQLPKDRFSAERLKGVDSTLKIQPAKLEDSAVYLCASSLGVGQADQPQHFGDGTRLSIL.

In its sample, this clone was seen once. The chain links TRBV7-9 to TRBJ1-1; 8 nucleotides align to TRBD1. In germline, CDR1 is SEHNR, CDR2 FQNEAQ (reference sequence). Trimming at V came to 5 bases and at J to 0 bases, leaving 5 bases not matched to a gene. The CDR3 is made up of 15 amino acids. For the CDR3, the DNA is TGTGCCAGCAGCGAACGACAGGGGATGAACACTGAAGCTTTCTTT. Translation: CASSERQGMNTEAFF.

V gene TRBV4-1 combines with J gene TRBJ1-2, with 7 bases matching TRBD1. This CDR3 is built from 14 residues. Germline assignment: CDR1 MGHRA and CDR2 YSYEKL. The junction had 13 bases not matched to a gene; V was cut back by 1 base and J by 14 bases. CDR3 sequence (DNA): TGCGCCAGCAGCCAAGTCGGGACAGCCTTTCTGGGGACCTTC. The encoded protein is CASSQVGTAFLGTF.

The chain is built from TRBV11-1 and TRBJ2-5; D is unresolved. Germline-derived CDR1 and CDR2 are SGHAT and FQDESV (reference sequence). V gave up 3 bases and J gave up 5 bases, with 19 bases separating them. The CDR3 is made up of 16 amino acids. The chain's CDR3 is CASSFLAVSLGETQYF. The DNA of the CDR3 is TGTGCCAGCAGCTTCCTCGCCGTTTCCCTCGGGGAGACCCAGTACTTC.

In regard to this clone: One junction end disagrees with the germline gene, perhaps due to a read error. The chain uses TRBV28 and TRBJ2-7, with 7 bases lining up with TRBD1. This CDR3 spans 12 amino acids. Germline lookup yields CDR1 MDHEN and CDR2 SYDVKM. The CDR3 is CASSLNKGARDF. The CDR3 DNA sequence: TGTGCCAGCAGTTTAAATAAGGGGGCGAGAGACTTC.

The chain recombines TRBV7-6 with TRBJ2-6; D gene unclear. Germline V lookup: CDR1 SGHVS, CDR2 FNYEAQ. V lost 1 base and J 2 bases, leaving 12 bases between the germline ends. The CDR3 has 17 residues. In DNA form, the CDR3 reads TGTGCCAGCAGCTTAGAAGGGCCGCAGGCTGGGGCCAACGTCCTGACTTTC. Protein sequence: CASSLEGPQAGANVLTF.

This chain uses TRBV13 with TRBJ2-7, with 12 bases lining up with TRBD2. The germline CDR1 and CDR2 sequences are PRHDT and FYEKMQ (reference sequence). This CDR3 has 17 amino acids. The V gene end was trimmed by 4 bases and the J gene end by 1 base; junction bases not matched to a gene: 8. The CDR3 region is CASSSLTSGSLSYEQYF. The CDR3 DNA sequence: TGTGCCAGCAGCTCACTGACTAGCGGGAGTCTTTCCTACGAGCAGTACTTC.

This CDR3 reads CASSAGLAGVRDTGELFF. CDR3 DNA sequence: TGTGCCAGCAGCGCGGGACTAGCGGGAGTCCGTGACACCGGGGAGCTGTTTTTT. The V and J genes are TRBV9 and TRBJ2-2; 14 bases align to TRBD2. Trimming at V came to 3 bases and at J to 3 bases, leaving 7 bases not matched to a gene. CDR1 is SGDLS and CDR2 is YYNGEE in the germline V gene. CDR3 length: 18 amino acids. The complete variable domain, with remaining parts taken from reference TRBV9 and TRBJ2-2, reads DSGVTQTPKHLITATGQRVTLRCSPRSGDLSVYWYQQSLDQGLQFLIQYYNGEERAKGNILERFSAQQFPDLHSELNLSSLELGDSALYFCASSAGLAGVRDTGELFFGEGSRLTVL.

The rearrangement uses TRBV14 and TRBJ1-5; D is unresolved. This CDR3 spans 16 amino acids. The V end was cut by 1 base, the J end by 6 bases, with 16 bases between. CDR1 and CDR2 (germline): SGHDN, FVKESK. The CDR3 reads CASSQGAYEFCQPQHF. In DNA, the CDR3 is TGTGCCAGCAGCCAAGGGGCCTACGAATTTTGTCAGCCCCAGCATTTT.

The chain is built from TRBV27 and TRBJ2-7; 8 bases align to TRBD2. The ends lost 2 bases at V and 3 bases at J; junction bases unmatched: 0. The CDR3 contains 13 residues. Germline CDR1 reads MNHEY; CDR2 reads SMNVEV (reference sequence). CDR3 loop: CASSLAGGYEQYF. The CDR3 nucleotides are TGTGCCAGCAGTTTAGCGGGGGGCTACGAGCAGTACTTC.

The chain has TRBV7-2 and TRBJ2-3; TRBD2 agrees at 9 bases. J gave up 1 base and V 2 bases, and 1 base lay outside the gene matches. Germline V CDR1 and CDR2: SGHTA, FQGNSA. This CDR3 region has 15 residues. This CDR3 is CASSLSSGGTDTQYF. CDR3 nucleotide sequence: TGTGCCAGCAGCTTATCTAGCGGGGGCACAGATACGCAGTATTTT.

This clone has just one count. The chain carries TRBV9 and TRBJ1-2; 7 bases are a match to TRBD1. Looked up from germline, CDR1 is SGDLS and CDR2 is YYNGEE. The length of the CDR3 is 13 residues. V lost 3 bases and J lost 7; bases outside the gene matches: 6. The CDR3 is CASSAGTAGGYTF. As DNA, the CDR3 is TGTGCCAGCAGCGCCGGGACAGCTGGTGGCTACACCTTC.

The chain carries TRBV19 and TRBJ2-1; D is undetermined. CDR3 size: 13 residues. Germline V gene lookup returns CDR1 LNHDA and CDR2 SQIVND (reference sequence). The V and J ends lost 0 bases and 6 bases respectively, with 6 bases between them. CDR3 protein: CASSIEFLNEQFF. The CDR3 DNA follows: TGTGCCAGTAGTATAGAATTCCTCAATGAGCAGTTCTTC. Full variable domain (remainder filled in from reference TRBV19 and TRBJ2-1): DGGITQSPKYLFRKEGQNVTLSCEQNLNHDAMYWYRQDPGQGLRLIYYSQIVNDFQKGDIAEGYSVSREKKESFPLTVTSAQKNPTAFYLCASSIEFLNEQFFGPGTRLTVL.